This TCR beta chain comes out of a study of blood T cell repertoires in COVID-19 (dated by TCRdb to between 2020 and 2021). For context, the study as a whole: Samples covering the acute and convalescent phases of COVID-19 were provided by collaborators in the United States, Italy and Spain. The prospective study material was composed of cDNA or gDNA derived from T cells, B-cell-depleted T cells, or PBMCs. The dataset comprised deeply sampled blood TCRbeta repertoires from subjects exposed to, actively infected with, or recovered from COVID-19. A freely available public database, intended as a resource for researchers studying the immune response to SARS-CoV-2, is where the repertoires were released. The samples were drawn from the first 160 participants of the ongoing ImmuneRACE study and from 950 to 1,500 subjects provided by 6 global collaborators. Nearly every sample came with metadata listing a de-identified subject ID, COVID-19 status, age in years and sex. Where available, HLA class I and class II types were taken from metadata supplied by the sample provider and were not determined by assay-based typing.

Germline trimming amounts to 6 bases on V and 2 bases on J, with 8 as the count of junction bases outside the gene matches. The germline V gene encodes CDR1 SGHTA and CDR2 FQGNSA. From the cysteine up to the phenylalanine, the CDR3 has a length of 15 residues. CDR3 DNA only is kept here, 45 bases in frame from base 1. On the study overall, not on this receptor specifically: Clinical and demographic metadata were provided uncurated, with the amount varying by source and participant.

Of note for this clone: The target of this receptor is not known. No qualities accompany the bases; no much larger clone lies one base away.

Samples from volunteer blood donors who had recovered from COVID-19 were contributed by a second Seattle source. Each collaborating institution followed its own protocols to collect whole blood in K2EDTA tubes. For TCRbeta analysis, collaborators shipped samples in one of three forms: frozen whole blood, isolated PBMCs, or DNA extracted from either of those sample types. TCRbeta CDR3 regions were amplified from genomic DNA using the immunoSEQ Assay, a bias-controlled multiplex PCR. The original methods were these. The number of nucleated cells in each sample was estimated by amplification of reference gene primers within the assay. To quantify the absolute abundance of each unique TCRbeta CDR3 rearrangement, sequence reads were collapsed and filtered. Productive Simpson clonality was computed per sample as the square root of Simpson's diversity index over productive rearrangements. TCRdb holds this immuneACCESS table with in-frame rearrangements only. Some clones are missing; in checked studies, unresolved V genes explain under half, and the rest has no known cause. V, J and clone size are those of that table, while D and trimming were read from the DNA. Across this sample there are about 230,000 clones, with 70% to 85% seen only once. The top ten clonotypes cover about 2% of the sample.

Specimen: peripheral blood. The chain couples TRBV7-2 to TRBJ2-7, with 9 bases matching TRBD2. This TCR derives from a man between 35 and 55 years old who had recovered from COVID-19. The DNA reads TGTGCCAGCAGACGGGGACTAGCTGAACCCTACGAGCAGTACTTC. Translation gives CASRRGLAEPYEQYF.